The rows below give T cell receptor beta chains drawn from one sample of a study of blood T cell repertoires in COVID-19. Method: immunoSEQ multiplex PCR; TCRdb's copy keeps in-frame clones and lacks some. The data contain roughly 300,000 clones, approximately 87% of them singletons. Material: peripheral blood. These receptors originate from a woman aged 40 to 50 who had recovered from COVID-19. CDR3s leave out the opening cysteine and the closing phenylalanine or tryptophan.

v_call: TRBV4-1
cdr3_length: 11
j_call: TRBJ1-2
cdr3_aa: ASSQDESYGYT

v_call: TRBV27
cdr3_length: 12
j_call: TRBJ2-2
cdr3_aa: ASSRLRSTGELF

v_call: TRBV5-4
cdr3_length: 12
j_call: TRBJ1-6
cdr3_aa: ASSQDRYNSPLH

v_call: TRBV7-2
cdr3_length: 13
j_call: TRBJ1-5
cdr3_aa: ASSLVGRVDQPQH

v_call: TRBV5-1
cdr3_length: 14
j_call: TRBJ1-6
cdr3_aa: ASSLAGQGSNSPLH

v_call: TRBV18
cdr3_length: 14
j_call: TRBJ1-1
cdr3_aa: ASSLQGTSMNTEAF

v_call: TRBV12-3/TRBV12-4
cdr3_length: 10
j_call: TRBJ1-2
cdr3_aa: ASSAVLYGYT

v_call: TRBV6-5
cdr3_length: 12
j_call: TRBJ1-6
cdr3_aa: ASSRTGKGSPLH

v_call: TRBV11-2
cdr3_length: 13
j_call: TRBJ1-6
cdr3_aa: ASSLRQVYNSPLH

v_call: TRBV19
cdr3_length: 11
j_call: TRBJ1-3
cdr3_aa: ASGDREGNTIY

v_call: TRBV2
cdr3_length: 12
j_call: TRBJ1-6
cdr3_aa: ASWDTTRGSPLH

v_call: TRBV29-1
cdr3_length: 11
j_call: TRBJ2-7
cdr3_aa: SVRGPSSYEQY

v_call: TRBV30
cdr3_length: 15
j_call: TRBJ1-1
cdr3_aa: AWSARGRIKNPTEAF

v_call: TRBV9
cdr3_length: 13
j_call: TRBJ1-2
cdr3_aa: ASSVAQVANYGYT

v_call: TRBV6-6
cdr3_length: 12
j_call: TRBJ1-5
cdr3_aa: ASSYSGGHQPQH

v_call: TRBV7-3
cdr3_length: 13
j_call: TRBJ1-1
cdr3_aa: ASSLNGGGATEAF

v_call: TRBV4-3
cdr3_length: 11
j_call: TRBJ1-2
cdr3_aa: ASSLGQLDGYT

v_call: TRBV19
cdr3_length: 11
j_call: TRBJ1-6
cdr3_aa: ASSHPGNSPLH

v_call: TRBV2
cdr3_length: 12
j_call: TRBJ1-2
cdr3_aa: ASGQGSLGYGYT

v_call: TRBV6-5
cdr3_length: 12
j_call: TRBJ1-1
cdr3_aa: ASSSRTGSTEAF

v_call: TRBV7-9
cdr3_length: 14
j_call: TRBJ1-2
cdr3_aa: ASSLRQGAANYGYT

v_call: TRBV12-5
cdr3_length: 11
j_call: TRBJ1-1
cdr3_aa: ASGLGGPKQAF

v_call: TRBV4-1
cdr3_length: 15
j_call: TRBJ1-1
cdr3_aa: ASSQVGGDNRDTEAF

v_call: TRBV5-4
cdr3_length: 11
j_call: TRBJ1-1
cdr3_aa: ASGRQGRAEAF

v_call: TRBV5-1
cdr3_length: 14
j_call: TRBJ1-4
cdr3_aa: ASSSGRGPDNEKLF

v_call: TRBV9
cdr3_length: 16
j_call: TRBJ2-1
cdr3_aa: ASSPRLGAGGIYNEQF

v_call: TRBV11-2
cdr3_length: 12
j_call: TRBJ1-6
cdr3_aa: ASSKQGYNSPLH

v_call: TRBV25-1
cdr3_length: 14
j_call: TRBJ1-4
cdr3_aa: ASSEWRGGWGEKLF

v_call: TRBV28
cdr3_length: 12
j_call: TRBJ1-4
cdr3_aa: ASGPGGTNEKLF

v_call: TRBV6-5
cdr3_length: 10
j_call: TRBJ1-2
cdr3_aa: ASSITEGGYT

v_call: TRBV30
cdr3_length: 9
j_call: TRBJ1-2
cdr3_aa: AWGTAYGYT

v_call: TRBV2
cdr3_length: 11
j_call: TRBJ1-1
cdr3_aa: ASTVGGTRGAF

v_call: TRBV10-3
cdr3_length: 10
j_call: TRBJ1-2
cdr3_aa: ASNAGIDGYT

v_call: TRBV10-3
cdr3_length: 11
j_call: TRBJ1-2
cdr3_aa: AITADRGYGYT

v_call: TRBV5-8
cdr3_length: 15
j_call: TRBJ2-3
cdr3_aa: ASSLYWASGYTDTQY

v_call: TRBV6-5
cdr3_length: 11
j_call: TRBJ1-1
cdr3_aa: ASRDTADTEAF

v_call: TRBV7-2
cdr3_length: 13
j_call: TRBJ2-3
cdr3_aa: ASSRGTSGSDTQY

v_call: TRBV2
cdr3_length: 12
j_call: TRBJ2-5
cdr3_aa: ASCPDSPQETQY

v_call: TRBV6-5
cdr3_length: 9
j_call: TRBJ1-1
cdr3_aa: ASTGGAEAF

v_call: TRBV2
cdr3_length: 11
j_call: TRBJ2-7
cdr3_aa: ASSGTGGDEQY

v_call: TRBV2
cdr3_length: 13
j_call: TRBJ2-6
cdr3_aa: ASSDSGLMANVLT

v_call: TRBV4-3
cdr3_length: 19
j_call: TRBJ2-2
cdr3_aa: ASSQYPWATSGGPNTGELF

v_call: TRBV7-2
cdr3_length: 10
j_call: TRBJ1-2
cdr3_aa: ASSRTGYGYT

v_call: TRBV6-5
cdr3_length: 12
j_call: TRBJ1-2
cdr3_aa: ASSYGEVDYGYT

v_call: TRBV10-3
cdr3_length: 12
j_call: TRBJ1-1
cdr3_aa: AISEGQGETEAF

v_call: TRBV2
cdr3_length: 10
j_call: TRBJ1-2
cdr3_aa: ASSGGGYGYT

v_call: TRBV20-1
cdr3_length: 13
j_call: TRBJ2-5
cdr3_aa: SASPWAGAGETQY

v_call: TRBV5-1
cdr3_length: 13
j_call: TRBJ1-6
cdr3_aa: ASSVTGDYNSPLH

v_call: TRBV7-9
cdr3_length: 15
j_call: TRBJ2-6
cdr3_aa: ASSVSGGRYGANVLT